This T cell receptor beta chain originates from a study of multiple sclerosis patients with progressive multifocal leukoencephalopathy. Measured with immunoSEQ multiplex PCR; TCRdb has only the in-frame clones, and not every one. The profile covers approximately 29,000 clones, with 85% appearing a single time and around 12% taken by the ten largest. Described time point: time of PML onset. The CDR3 length is 15 residues. V was shortened by 0 bases and J by 6 bases, with 12 bases between the two germline ends. The germline V gene has CDR1 MNHEY and CDR2 SMNVEV (reference sequence). The source of this sequence is a woman aged 30 to 39 with progressive multifocal leukoencephalopathy. The sequenced sample was PBMCs, obtained from a patient treated with natalizumab. The rearrangement joins TRBV27 to TRBJ1-5; possible D gene TRBD1, 5 bases. CDR3 sequence reads: CASSLSVEGPQPQHF. CDR3 nucleotides: TGTGCCAGCAGTTTATCGGTCGAGGGACCTCAGCCCCAGCATTTT.